This TCR beta chain was obtained from a study of regulatory T cells in long-lasting Graves disease (dated by TCRdb to 2020 to 2023). At the level of the whole study: In the newly diagnosed Graves' disease group, patients had been taking antithyroid drugs for less than 3 months. Peripheral blood TCR sequencing and RNA sequencing compared persistent Graves' disease patients with newly diagnosed Graves' disease patients. The study took place in China and was registered as a clinical trial. A total of some 35 samples underwent TCR sequencing: around 13 from persistent and about 20 from newly diagnosed Graves' disease patients. Overall study results and their limits: Persistent Graves' disease patients showed lower TCR Shannon entropy and fewer highly expanded clones than newly diagnosed patients, suggesting clonal expansion. TRBV28, TRBJ1-2 and TRBJ2-5 were preferentially used in persistent disease, while TRBV20-1 and TRBJ2-1 were favored in newly diagnosed disease. Sequencing and analysis were limited to the TCR beta chain. Persistent patients shared more public clonotypes among themselves (approximately 2,500) than newly diagnosed patients did (roughly 920). The authors acknowledged the small sample size as a limitation that may reduce accuracy. The study examined only peripheral blood because the primary lesion, thyroid tissue, could not be accessed.

From the germline V gene, CDR1 is MDHEN and CDR2 is SYDVKM. Inclusive of the bounding cysteine and phenylalanine, the CDR3 is 11 residues long. Here the CDR3 DNA is all that survives: 33 bases in frame from base 1. The junction carries 12 bases between V and J, which are trimmed by 8 bases and 7 bases respectively. The time point label here, explained by the study, means: newly diagnosed GD, antithyroid drugs for less than 3 months. For both TCR sequencing and RNA sequencing, RNA was extracted from PBMCs using TRIzol. The diagnosis of Graves' disease followed American Thyroid Association guidelines. The patients came from an endocrinology department in Xi'an, China. Each patient gave 9 to 10 milliliters of peripheral blood, collected in an EDTA anticoagulant tube. Ficoll Paque Plus density gradient separation was used to isolate PBMCs, and no further T cell sorting was done. An Agilent 2100 Bioanalyzer and agarose gel were used to assess RNA quality, and a NanoDrop 2000 was used to measure RNA concentration.

With respect to this clonotype: Its binding antigen is unknown. This may be a read error, as it is one base from a much larger clone.

The library was prepared using multiplex PCR. TCRdb names Illumina HiSeq 4000 as the instrument used. CDR3 regions were amplified by Arm-PCR with iRepertoire HTBI primers to construct TCR beta libraries. PCR products were gel purified before sequencing. The study's processing was this. A total of fewer than 80 TRBV and approximately 15 TRBJ segments were identified across samples and were used for gene usage analysis of CDR3 amino acid clonotypes. COPE and FqMerger were used to merge filtered high-quality paired reads into contigs. Contigs were aligned with BLAST to IMGT TRBV, TRBD and TRBJ reference genes, and CDR3 was defined per IMGT. Any clonotype with a frequency above 0.1% was classified as a highly expanded clone. Shannon entropy served as the measure of repertoire diversity, while the Gini coefficient captured V-J evenness. Public clonotypes were defined as clonotypes shared by more than one individual. The public reads were reanalyzed by TCRdb: fastp trimming at Q25, MiXCR alignment, in-frame beta chains only. Rows are combined by CDR3 protein, so each entry shows the most common genes and DNA. TCRdb, not the authors, supplied the V and J calls. The sample table lists about 620,000 distinct CDR3 sequences, 16% of them with a count of one. In total, the top ten clones hold 15% to 20% of the sample.

This same sample was also part of a study on T cells in Graves' hyperthyroidism and ophthalmopathy. The other study reports the following: Graves' hyperthyroidism was defined as stable when no progression to ophthalmopathy occurred over 18 months of follow-up. Hyperthyroidism patients were newly diagnosed, had a disease duration of under 2 months, and were aged 18 to 65 years. Any patient with an uncontrolled infection, another autoimmune disease, pregnancy or lactation was excluded. Diagnoses were based on clinical symptoms, serum thyroxine and TRAb, thyroid ultrasound and orbital computed tomography. For the first round of RT-PCR on the TCR CDR3, the HTBI primer set was used together with the Qiagen OneStep RT-PCR kit. Most expanded thyroid clonotypes (frequency above 0.001) were also detected in blood, suggesting blood repertoires may reflect thyroid immune responses. A 13 V-J signature model separated ophthalmopathy from stable hyperthyroidism, with 87.88% sensitivity and just under 84% specificity in cross-validation and 80%/75% in testing. In validation, the model predicted progression to ophthalmopathy with 60% to 71% sensitivity and 72% to 75% specificity, a median of 6.5 months before onset. TCR V-J signatures able to tell the groups apart were searched for in a discovery cohort of around 95 patients, of whom under 45 had Graves' ophthalmopathy and roughly 57 had stable Graves' hyperthyroidism. Prospective prediction of ophthalmopathy was tested in an independent validation cohort of about 19 hyperthyroidism patients and some 17 patients who later progressed to ophthalmopathy. The 75 to 100 discovery patients were randomly split 7:3 into training and test sets. In addition, the study compared T-cell repertoires in thyroid tissue and in blood from six Graves' hyperthyroidism patients. After blood sampling, hyperthyroidism patients were treated with methimazole at a starting dose of 30 mg daily, and ophthalmopathy patients were treated with high-dose intravenous methylprednisolone. The libraries were constructed in a second round of multiplex PCR and then size-selected and purified. Libraries were sequenced paired-end with 100 bp reads on an Illumina HiSeq2000. SOAPnuke was used to process the raw data, with reads discarded if the reads contained adapters or uncalled bases, had a mean Phred below 15, or lacked an exact constant-primer or identifier match. COPE v1.2.5 was used to merge high-quality paired reads, and clonotypes were defined as unique nucleotide sequences. MiTCR v1.1 was used to align the clonotypes against IMGT TRBV, TRBD and TRBJ reference segments. The analysis was restricted to V-J combinations with a frequency above 0.0001, which together covered 99.2% of the repertoires. The TCS score was defined as F50 (clonal expansion) divided by E x V (chaos), with BLOSUM62-based TCRdist calculated between CDR3 peptides within each V-J. Welch's t-statistics and random forest reduced around 520 V-J features to roughly 13, which were used in a naive Bayes classifier (R e1071). Sample size was not statistically predetermined, and investigators were not blinded to group allocation. The paper describes TCR Vbeta CDR3 sequencing of about 140 peripheral blood samples, made up of around 41 ophthalmopathy patients, roughly 72 hyperthyroidism patients and around 17 progressor patients.

This TCR was sampled from a woman aged 30 to 39 with Graves disease. Donor details come from another sample of the same person, matched by shared clones. The chain couples TRBV28 to TRBJ2-7; no D gene call is confident. The input for sequencing was peripheral blood mononuclear cells (PBMCs), taken at new diagnosis, from a patient treated with antithyroid drugs. The DNA is TGTGCCAGCCAAAGGACCAATGAGCAGTACTTC. The encoded protein is CASQRTNEQYF.